Given below is one TCR beta chain in context. The antigen remains unidentified. The term stable hyperthyroidism indicated an absence of ophthalmopathy within 18 months of follow-up. The authors diagnosed from clinical symptoms, serum thyroxine, TRAb, thyroid ultrasound and orbital computed tomography. The data were taken from a study of Graves' ophthalmopathy and Graves' hyperthyroidism. Germline CDR1 is LGHDT and CDR2 is YNNKEL (reference sequence). The CDR3 is 13 amino acids. Deletions cut 7 bases from V and 6 bases from J, with 12 bases between. TCR beta CDR3 amplification used RNA transcripts. An initial RT-PCR round employing HTBI primers preceded a second-round multiplex PCR. MiXCR, run by TCRdb on the multiplex PCR reads, gives a single entry per CDR3 protein. Here the sample spans fewer than 650,000 distinct CDR3 sequences, approximately 22% being singletons. Study-level points and caveats: Discriminating ophthalmopathy from stable hyperthyroidism, a 13-signature model attained a sensitivity of about 90% and a specificity of about 81%.

Input material: peripheral blood. The origin of this receptor is a woman between 18 and 29 years old with stable Graves' hyperthyroidism. Some clones in this sample may be carry-over from other donors' samples. The V gene is TRBV3-1, the J gene TRBJ2-2; D uncertain. Here the CDR3 reads CASNPWGAGELFF. The CDR3 coding sequence is TGTGCCAGCAACCCGTGGGGTGCCGGGGAGCTGTTTTTT.